These T cell receptor beta chains were read from a single sample in a study of blood T cell repertoires in COVID-19. Only in-frame clones appear in the TCRdb table, and some are missing; sequencing was by immunoSEQ multiplex PCR. This sample has about 110,000 clones, with roughly four fifths found just once. Sequencing input: peripheral blood. Receptors were obtained from a woman between 65 and 79 years old with acute or convalescent COVID-19. The CDR3 runs from the conserved cysteine through the conserved F or W. A D gene is named only where the DNA matches it firmly. Size values are once, few and many counts, or a class for expanded clones, and some rows have none.

v_call,j_call,d_call,clone_size,cdr3_nt,cdr3_aa
TRBV5-1,TRBJ2-1,TRBD1,NA,TGCGCCAGCAGCTTGAATATCCTGGGACAGGGGGCCGGCTACTACAATGAGCAGTTCTTC,CASSLNILGQGAGYYNEQFF
TRBV18,TRBJ1-6,TRBD1,NA,TGTGCCAGCTCACCCGGGACAGATAATTCACCCCTCCACTTT,CASSPGTDNSPLHF
TRBV19,TRBJ1-6,TRBD1,once,TGTGCCAGTAACACGCCGGGACAGGGGAATTCACCCCTCCACTTT,CASNTPGQGNSPLHF
TRBV3-1/TRBV3-2,TRBJ2-1,NA,NA,TGTGCCAGCAGCCCCCTAGACAATGAGCAGTTCTTC,CASSPLDNEQFF
TRBV6-5,TRBJ2-6,NA,NA,TGTGCCAGCAGTTTGGCCTTCTCTGGGGCCAACGTCCTGACTTTC,CASSLAFSGANVLTF
TRBV28,TRBJ2-5,NA,NA,TGTGCCAGCACGACGGCGGGCTTCGGGAAGACCCAGTACTTC,CASTTAGFGKTQYF
TRBV6-1,TRBJ1-1,NA,NA,TGTGCCAGCAGTGAAGCGCGAGGGCCTCCCTTGAACACTGAAGCTTTCTTT,CASSEARGPPLNTEAFF
TRBV5-1,TRBJ2-5,NA,NA,TGCGCCAGCAGCTTGGCTGGACAGCAAGAGACCCAGTACTTC,CASSLAGQQETQYF
TRBV6-1,TRBJ2-1,NA,few,TGTGCCAGCAGTGAAAGGACAGTGAGCTCCTACAATGAGCAGTTCTTC,CASSERTVSSYNEQFF
TRBV6-5,TRBJ1-1,NA,NA,TGTGCCAGCCCGAAGGGACAGAACACTGAAGCTTTCTTT,CASPKGQNTEAFF
TRBV10-1,TRBJ1-5,NA,NA,TGCGCCAGCAGCGGGGGGGTTAGCAATCAGCCCCAGCATTTT,CASSGGVSNQPQHF
TRBV6-6,TRBJ2-4,NA,NA,TGTGCCAGCAGTCCCCAAGCAGGAGCCAAAAACATTCAGTACTTC,CASSPQAGAKNIQYF
TRBV7-8,TRBJ2-3,NA,NA,TGTGCCAGCAGCTTAGGTACCAGGGGATCCACAGATACGCAGTATTTT,CASSLGTRGSTDTQYF
TRBV4-2,TRBJ2-2,NA,NA,TGTGCCAGCAGCCAAGATGGGGCAGACACCGGGGAGCTGTTTTTT,CASSQDGADTGELFF
TRBV9,TRBJ2-7,TRBD1,NA,TGTGCCAGCAGCCCTGCCGAGACAGGGCTCGACGAGCAGTACTTC,CASSPAETGLDEQYF
TRBV10-3,TRBJ1-5,TRBD1,NA,TGTGCCATCAGTGAGGGGACAGGCAATCAGCCCCAGCATTTT,CAISEGTGNQPQHF
TRBV7-8,TRBJ2-1,TRBD2,NA,TGTGCCAGCAGCTCCAGACGAGGGGAGGGGTACAATGAGCAGTTCTTC,CASSSRRGEGYNEQFF
TRBV18,TRBJ2-1,NA,NA,TGTGCCAGCTCACCGCCCCACAGGGCAGTTCCCTACAATGAGCAGTTCTTC,CASSPPHRAVPYNEQFF
TRBV3-1/TRBV3-2,TRBJ2-2,NA,NA,TGTGCCAGCAGCCACCAGACAAACACCGGGGAGCTGTTTTTT,CASSHQTNTGELFF
TRBV18,TRBJ2-7,NA,NA,TGTGCCAGCTCACCAGGGGGCGGCGACGAGCAGTACTTC,CASSPGGGDEQYF
TRBV19,TRBJ1-5,NA,NA,TGTGCCAGTCAGGGAGGGATGTATCAGCCCCAGCATTTT,CASQGGMYQPQHF
TRBV6-5,TRBJ2-2,TRBD1,NA,TGTGCCAGCAGTCAACAGGGGTGGAGCGGGGAGCTGTTTTTT,CASSQQGWSGELFF
TRBV28,TRBJ1-1,NA,NA,TGTGCCAGCAGTTTTGGGGAGGTTCAGAACACTGAAGCTTTCTTT,CASSFGEVQNTEAFF
TRBV6-5,TRBJ1-3,NA,NA,TGTGCCAGCAGCTCAGGGTTTTATGGAAACACCATATATTTT,CASSSGFYGNTIYF
TRBV7-9,TRBJ2-7,TRBD1,NA,TGTGCCAGCAGCTCCCGGACAGGGGATTACGAGCAGTACTTC,CASSSRTGDYEQYF
TRBV18,TRBJ1-6,TRBD1,NA,TGTGCCAGCTCACCATGGGCAGGGGGCCTCTATAATTCACCCCTCCACTTT,CASSPWAGGLYNSPLHF
TRBV5-5,TRBJ1-5,NA,NA,TGTGCCAGCAGCTTTGGACAGAATAGCAATCAGCCCCAGCATTTT,CASSFGQNSNQPQHF
TRBV9,TRBJ1-4,TRBD1,NA,TGTGCCAGCAGCGTAGAAGGGGGCCTGGGAAAACTGTTTTTT,CASSVEGGLGKLFF
TRBV7-9,TRBJ1-1,NA,NA,TGTGCCAGCAGCTTATTCGACACGAACACTGAAGCTTTCTTT,CASSLFDTNTEAFF
TRBV28,TRBJ1-6,NA,NA,TGTGCCAGCAGTCCGCCGGGTCGGGGATACTCACCCCTCCACTTT,CASSPPGRGYSPLHF
TRBV28,TRBJ1-5,NA,NA,TGTGCCAGCAGTATCAGGGGCAATCAGCCCCAGCATTTT,CASSIRGNQPQHF
TRBV7-3,TRBJ1-2,NA,once,TGTGCCAGCAGCTTAACGGCAGGGTCTTGGGCTGGCTACACCTTC,CASSLTAGSWAGYTF
TRBV9,TRBJ2-1,NA,NA,TGTGCCAGCAGCGCGGGGGAAGCGAGAACTTACAATGAGCAGTTCTTC,CASSAGEARTYNEQFF
TRBV29-1,TRBJ1-2,NA,NA,TGCAGCGTTCCCAACGACAGGAACTATGGCTACACCTTC,CSVPNDRNYGYTF
TRBV24-1,TRBJ1-6,NA,NA,TGTGCCACCAGGGGGGCAGGGTCCTATAATTCACCCCTCCACTTT,CATRGAGSYNSPLHF
TRBV3-1/TRBV3-2,TRBJ2-2,TRBD2,NA,TGTGCCAGCAGCTCCCGGGGAGCGGGGGCGGTCGGGGAGCTGTTTTTT,CASSSRGAGAVGELFF
TRBV19,TRBJ2-2,TRBD1,few,TGTGCCAGTAGCACGGACAGGGGTCTAGCCGGGGAGCTGTTTTTT,CASSTDRGLAGELFF
TRBV12-5,TRBJ2-1,NA,NA,TGTGCTAGTGTTTTGGAGGGGAGGCCTGGACTAGAGCAGTTCTTC,CASVLEGRPGLEQFF
TRBV7-9,TRBJ1-2,TRBD1,few,TGTGCCAGCAGCTTGGGAGCAGGGACAGGGGGCGATGGCTACACCTTC,CASSLGAGTGGDGYTF
TRBV7-2,TRBJ1-6,NA,NA,TGTGCCAGCAGCTTACGGCAGGGGCCCAACAACCTCCACTTT,CASSLRQGPNNLHF
TRBV3-1/TRBV3-2,TRBJ2-3,TRBD2,NA,TGTGCCAGCAGCCAAGATAGTAGGGCGGGAGAGACAGATACGCAGTATTTT,CASSQDSRAGETDTQYF
TRBV29-1,TRBJ2-2,NA,NA,TGCAGCGTTGAACAGGGAAAGGGAACCGGGGAGCTGTTTTTT,CSVEQGKGTGELFF
TRBV10-2,TRBJ1-6,TRBD1,NA,TGCGCCAGCAGCCCCAGGACAGGGGAATTCGGTTCACCCCTCCACTTT,CASSPRTGEFGSPLHF
TRBV7-2,TRBJ1-3,NA,NA,TGTGCCAGCAGCTTCGGGACAATCGGAAACACCATATATTTT,CASSFGTIGNTIYF
TRBV11-3,TRBJ1-1,TRBD1,NA,TGTGCCAGCAGCTACCCAATTAGGGACAGGAACCCTCTTCGCACTGAAGCTTTCTTT,CASSYPIRDRNPLRTEAFF
TRBV28,TRBJ1-5,NA,NA,TGTGCCAGCAGCACAGAAGTGCAGACGTATGGTCAGCCCCAGCATTTT,CASSTEVQTYGQPQHF
TRBV7-9,TRBJ2-2,TRBD2,NA,TGTGCCAGCAGGGCTTCCCGGGGGGCGAACACCGGGGAGCTGTTTTTT,CASRASRGANTGELFF
TRBV10-3,TRBJ1-2,TRBD1,few,TGTGCCATCAGTGAGGGTCAGGCGTGGGACAGGGGATCCCTTAACTATGGCTACACCTTC,CAISEGQAWDRGSLNYGYTF
TRBV27,TRBJ2-1,NA,NA,TGTGCCAGCAGTTTAGCGGGGAGTGAGCAGTTCTTC,CASSLAGSEQFF
TRBV15,TRBJ2-2,NA,NA,TGTGCCACCAGCAGGGACACAAACACCGGGGAGCTGTTTTTT,CATSRDTNTGELFF
TRBV7-2,TRBJ2-1,TRBD1,NA,TGTGCCAGCAGCCGGGACAGGGAGGTAAATGAGCAGTTCTTC,CASSRDREVNEQFF
TRBV5-8,TRBJ1-2,NA,once,TGTGCCAGCAGCCCGTGGACAGTGGGTTATGGCTACACCTTC,CASSPWTVGYGYTF
TRBV6-2/TRBV6-3,TRBJ2-5,TRBD2,NA,TGTGCCAGCAGTAGGGGACTAGCGGGGGGGTACCAAGAGACCCAGTACTTC,CASSRGLAGGYQETQYF
TRBV5-8,TRBJ1-5,NA,NA,TGTGCCAGCACCAATTTTTTAGGACAGAATCAGCCCCAGCATTTT,CASTNFLGQNQPQHF
TRBV7-9,TRBJ2-7,TRBD1,NA,TGTGCCAGCAGCTCGACGGACAGGCCCTACGAGCAGTACTTC,CASSSTDRPYEQYF